This TCR beta chain was sequenced in a study of spatial heterogeneity in lung cancer. About the study: Alpha-chain sequences were detected in numbers that were consistently lower than beta-chain sequences.

V was pared by 8 bases and J by 0 bases, with 10 bases between. CDR3 length: 13 amino acids. Germline CDR1 reads SGHAT; CDR2 reads FQNNGV. Time point in this sample: sample taken at primary tumor resection. Tumor, nontumor lung or frozen PBMC supplied whole RNA, sequenced without sorting. Each TCR cDNA molecule bore a unique molecular identifier. MiXCR was run by TCRdb on the 5' RACE reads, yielding one entry per CDR3 protein. The table includes 60,000 to 90,000 distinct CDR3 sequences, under 8.5% detected once. This clonotype was counted at least ten times. The clonotype comes from a male donor with early-stage non-small cell lung cancer. This chain connects TRBV11-2 to TRBJ1-1; a possible D gene is TRBD1 (5 bases). Sequences were derived from PBMCs, sampled at surgery. The CDR3 region is CASGATVNTEAFF. In DNA form, the CDR3 reads TGTGCCAGCGGCGCGACAGTGAACACTGAAGCTTTCTTT.